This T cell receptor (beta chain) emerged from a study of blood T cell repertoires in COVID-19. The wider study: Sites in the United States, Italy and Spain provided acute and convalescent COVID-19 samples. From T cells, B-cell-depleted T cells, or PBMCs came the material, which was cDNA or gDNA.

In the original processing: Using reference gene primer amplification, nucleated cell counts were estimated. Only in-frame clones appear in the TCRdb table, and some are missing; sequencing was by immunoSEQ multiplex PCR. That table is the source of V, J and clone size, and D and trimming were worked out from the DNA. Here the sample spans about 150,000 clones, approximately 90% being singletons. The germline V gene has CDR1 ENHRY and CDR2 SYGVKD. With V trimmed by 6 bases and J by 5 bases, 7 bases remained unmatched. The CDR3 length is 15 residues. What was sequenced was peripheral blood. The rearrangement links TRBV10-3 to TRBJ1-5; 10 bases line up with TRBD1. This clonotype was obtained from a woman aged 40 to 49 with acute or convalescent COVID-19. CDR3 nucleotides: TGTGCCATCAGGACCGGGACAGGGGCGGATCAGCCCCAGCATTTT. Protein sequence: CAIRTGTGADQPQHF.